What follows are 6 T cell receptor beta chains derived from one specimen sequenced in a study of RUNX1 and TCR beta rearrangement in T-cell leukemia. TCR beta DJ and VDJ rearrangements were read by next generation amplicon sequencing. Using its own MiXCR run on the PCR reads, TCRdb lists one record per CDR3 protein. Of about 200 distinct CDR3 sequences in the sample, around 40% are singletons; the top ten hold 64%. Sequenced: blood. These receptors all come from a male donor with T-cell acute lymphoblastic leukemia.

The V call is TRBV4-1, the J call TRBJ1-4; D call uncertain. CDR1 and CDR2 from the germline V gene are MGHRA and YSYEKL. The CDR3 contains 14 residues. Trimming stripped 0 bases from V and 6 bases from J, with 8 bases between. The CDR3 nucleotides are TGCGCCAGCAGCCAAGAGACACGCGATGAAAAACTGTTTTTT. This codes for CASSQETRDEKLFF.

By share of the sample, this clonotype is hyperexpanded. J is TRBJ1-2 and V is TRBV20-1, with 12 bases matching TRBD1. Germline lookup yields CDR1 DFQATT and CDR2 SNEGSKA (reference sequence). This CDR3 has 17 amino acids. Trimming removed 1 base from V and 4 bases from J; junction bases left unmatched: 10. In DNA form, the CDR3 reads TGCAGTGCTAGAGTAAGGGACAGGGGGCGTGTATTCTATGGCTACACCTTC. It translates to CSARVRDRGRVFYGYTF.

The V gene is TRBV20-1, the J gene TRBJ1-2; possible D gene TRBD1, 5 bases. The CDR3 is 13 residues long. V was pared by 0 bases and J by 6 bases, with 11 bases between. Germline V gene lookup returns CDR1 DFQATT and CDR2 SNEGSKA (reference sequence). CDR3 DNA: TGCAGTGCTAGAGATTCAGGAGGGGATGGCTACACCTTC. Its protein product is CSARDSGGDGYTF.

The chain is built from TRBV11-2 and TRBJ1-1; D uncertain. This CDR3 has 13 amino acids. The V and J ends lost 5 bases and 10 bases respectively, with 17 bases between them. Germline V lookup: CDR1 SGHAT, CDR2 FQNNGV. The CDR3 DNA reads TGTGCCAGCAGCCTCAGACAAGCTCTACCAGCTTTCTTT. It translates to CASSLRQALPAFF.

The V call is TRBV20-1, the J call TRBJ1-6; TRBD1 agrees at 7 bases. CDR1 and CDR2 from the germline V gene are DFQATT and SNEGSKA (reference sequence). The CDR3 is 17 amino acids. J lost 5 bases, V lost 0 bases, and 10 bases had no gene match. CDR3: CSARDFREQGNNSPLHF. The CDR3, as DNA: TGCAGTGCTAGAGATTTTAGGGAACAGGGGAATAATTCACCCCTCCACTTT.

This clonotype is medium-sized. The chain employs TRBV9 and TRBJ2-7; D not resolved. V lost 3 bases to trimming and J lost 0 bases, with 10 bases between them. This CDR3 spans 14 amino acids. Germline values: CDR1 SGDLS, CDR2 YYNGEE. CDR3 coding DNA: TGTGCCAGCAGCGCAACTGCGAGCTCCTACGAGCAGTACTTC. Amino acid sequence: CASSATASSYEQYF.